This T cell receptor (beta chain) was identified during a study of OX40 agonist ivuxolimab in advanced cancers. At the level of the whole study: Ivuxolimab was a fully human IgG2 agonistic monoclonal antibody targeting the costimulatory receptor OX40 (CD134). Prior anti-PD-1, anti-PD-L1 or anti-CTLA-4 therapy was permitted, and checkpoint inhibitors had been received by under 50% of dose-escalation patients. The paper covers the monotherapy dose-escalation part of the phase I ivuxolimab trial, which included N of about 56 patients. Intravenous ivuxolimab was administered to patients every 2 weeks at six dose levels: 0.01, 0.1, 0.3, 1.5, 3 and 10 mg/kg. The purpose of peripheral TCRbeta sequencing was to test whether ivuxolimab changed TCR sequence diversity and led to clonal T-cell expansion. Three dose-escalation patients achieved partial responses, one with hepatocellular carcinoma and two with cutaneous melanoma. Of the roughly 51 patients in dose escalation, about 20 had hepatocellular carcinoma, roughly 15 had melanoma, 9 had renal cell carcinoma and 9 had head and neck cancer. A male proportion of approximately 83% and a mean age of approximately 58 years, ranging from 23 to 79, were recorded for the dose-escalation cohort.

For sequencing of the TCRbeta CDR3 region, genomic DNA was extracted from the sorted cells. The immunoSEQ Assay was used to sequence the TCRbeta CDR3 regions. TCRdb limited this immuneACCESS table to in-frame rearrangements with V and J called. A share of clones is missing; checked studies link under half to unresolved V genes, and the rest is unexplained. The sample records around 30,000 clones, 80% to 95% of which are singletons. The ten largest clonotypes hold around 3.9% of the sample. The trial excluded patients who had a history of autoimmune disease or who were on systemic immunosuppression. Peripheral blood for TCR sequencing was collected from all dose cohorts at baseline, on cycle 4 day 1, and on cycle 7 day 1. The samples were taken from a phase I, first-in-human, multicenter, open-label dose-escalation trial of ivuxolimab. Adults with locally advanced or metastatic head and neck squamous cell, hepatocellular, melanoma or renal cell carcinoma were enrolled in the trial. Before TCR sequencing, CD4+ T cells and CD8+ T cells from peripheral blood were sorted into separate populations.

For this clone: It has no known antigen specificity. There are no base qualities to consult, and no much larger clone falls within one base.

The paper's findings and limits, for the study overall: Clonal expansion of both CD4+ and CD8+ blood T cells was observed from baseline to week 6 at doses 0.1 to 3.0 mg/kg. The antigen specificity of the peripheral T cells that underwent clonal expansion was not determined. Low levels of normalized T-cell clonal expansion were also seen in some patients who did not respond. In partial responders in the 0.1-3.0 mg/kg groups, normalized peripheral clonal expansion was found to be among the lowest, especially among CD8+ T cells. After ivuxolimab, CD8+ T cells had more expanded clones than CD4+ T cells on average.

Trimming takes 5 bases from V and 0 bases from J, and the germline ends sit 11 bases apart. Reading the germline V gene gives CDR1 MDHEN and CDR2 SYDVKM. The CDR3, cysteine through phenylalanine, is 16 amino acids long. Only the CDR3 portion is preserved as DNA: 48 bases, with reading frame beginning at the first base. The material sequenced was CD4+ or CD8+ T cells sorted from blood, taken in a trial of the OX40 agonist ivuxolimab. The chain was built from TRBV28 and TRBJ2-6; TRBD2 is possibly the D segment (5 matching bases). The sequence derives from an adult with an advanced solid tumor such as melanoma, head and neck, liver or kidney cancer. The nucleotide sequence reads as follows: TGTGCCAGCAGTCGAACGAGGGCCTCTGGGGCCAACGTCCTGACTTTC. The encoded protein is CASSRTRASGANVLTF.